Below are 20 T cell receptor beta chains sequenced from a single sample in a study of regulatory T cells in long-lasting Graves disease. To make TCR beta libraries, researchers used iRepertoire HTBI primers and Arm-PCR of CDR3 regions. One entry per CDR3 protein, called by TCRdb with MiXCR from the multiplex PCR reads. The table shows around 450,000 distinct CDR3 sequences, with 20% to 25% occurring only once. Time point specified: persistent/refractory GD, antithyroid drugs over 5 years with positive TRAb. Generation of the TCR library employed RNA extracted from PBMCs. Source: peripheral blood mononuclear cells (PBMCs), taken when the disease was refractory, from a patient treated with antithyroid drugs. The source of these receptors is a female donor with Graves disease.

This clonotype was recorded many times. The chain links TRBV7-9 to TRBJ2-5; D possibly corresponds to TRBD2 (5 bases). CDR3 length: 11 residues. Trimming stripped 7 bases from V and 5 bases from J, with 8 bases between. Germline CDR1 SEHNR, CDR2 FQNEAQ (reference sequence). The CDR3 coding sequence is TGTGCCAGCAATCCGGGGGAGACCCAGTACTTC. Translated: CASNPGETQYF.

The gene calls are TRBV20-1 and TRBJ2-7, with TRBD1 as a possible D gene (6 bases). The V gene's germline CDR1 is DFQATT and CDR2 SNEGSKA (reference sequence). The CDR3 loop spans 15 amino acids. Trimming stripped 0 bases from V and 2 bases from J, with 14 bases between. The CDR3 spells CSARDLDRRTYEQYF. The CDR3 coding sequence is TGCAGTGCTAGAGATCTCGACAGGCGAACCTACGAGCAGTACTTC.

The rearrangement links TRBV7-8 to TRBJ2-4; 8 positions match TRBD1. Germline loops: CDR1 SGHVS, CDR2 FQNEAQ. Trimming removed 0 bases from V and 0 bases from J; junction bases left unmatched: 16. The CDR3 consists of 21 residues. CDR3 sequence (DNA): TGTGCCAGCAGCTTAGCGATCATCGACAGGGGATTGAGGATAGCCAAAAACATTCAGTACTTC. It yields the protein CASSLAIIDRGLRIAKNIQYF.

In nucleotides, the CDR3 is TGTGCCACCAGAGCCGGGACAGGGGGTGGCAATCAGCCCCAGCATTTT. Encoded protein: CATRAGTGGGNQPQHF. V is TRBV15 and J is TRBJ1-5, with 11 positions matching TRBD1. This CDR3 has 16 residues. Trimming removed 6 bases from V and 2 bases from J; junction bases left unmatched: 6. CDR1 and CDR2 (germline): LNHNV, YYDKDF (reference sequence). The complete variable domain, with remaining parts taken from reference TRBV15 and TRBJ1-5, reads DAMVIQNPRYQVTQFGKPVTLSCSQTLNHNVMYWYQQKSSQAPKLLFHYYDKDFNNEADTPDNFQSRRPNTSFCFLDIRSPGLGDTAMYLCATRAGTGGGNQPQHFGDGTRLSIL.

This clonotype was seen a few times. V and J are TRBV2 and TRBJ1-1; maybe TRBD1 (5 bases). The germline gives CDR1 SNHLY, CDR2 FYNNEI. CDR3 length: 13 residues. The germline V and J ends were trimmed by 11 bases and 0 bases, with 13 bases remaining between them. CDR3 protein: CALREGLNTEAFF. CDR3 coding DNA: TGTGCCCTAAGAGAGGGGCTGAACACTGAAGCTTTCTTT.

This chain connects TRBV7-6 to TRBJ2-5; 14 bases agree with TRBD2. CDR3 length: 17 residues. J lost 3 bases, V lost 3 bases, and 6 bases had no gene match. Per the germline V gene, CDR1 is SGHVS and CDR2 is FNYEAQ. CDR3 region: CASSFSPGLAGEETQYF. In DNA form, the CDR3 reads TGTGCCAGCAGCTTCTCCCCGGGACTAGCGGGGGAAGAGACCCAGTACTTC.

Turning to this clonotype: This may be a read error: a much more frequent sequence differs by one nucleotide. The chain links TRBV12-3 or TRBV12-4 to TRBJ1-1, with D unresolved. The length of the CDR3 is 14 residues. The CDR3 DNA reads as TGTGTCAGCAACACCGAAGGTTGGGGCACTGAAGCTTTCTTT. It is translated as CVSNTEGWGTEAFF.

The chain links TRBV3-1 to TRBJ1-3; D remains ambiguous. This CDR3 spans 16 amino acids. Germline V gene data show CDR1 as LGHDT and CDR2 as YNNKEL (reference sequence). V lost 5 bases and J 0 bases, leaving 14 bases between the germline ends. CDR3 loop: CASSSSIFPSGNTIYF. In DNA form, the CDR3 reads TGTGCCAGCAGCTCCTCTATTTTTCCCTCTGGAAACACCATATATTTT.

This clonotype was seen ten or more times. The chain employs TRBV6-1 and TRBJ1-2; TRBD1 might be the D (5 bases). Germline V lookup: CDR1 MNHNS, CDR2 SASEGT. The CDR3 is 13 residues long. V lost 3 bases and J lost 4, with 9 bases in between. CDR3 protein: CASSDGTTYGYTF. The CDR3 nucleotides are TGTGCCAGCAGTGACGGGACTACCTATGGCTACACCTTC.

The table lists this clonotype with a few counts. The V call is TRBV3-1, the J call TRBJ1-1; D might be TRBD1 (5 bases). Trimming took off 6 bases at V and 3 bases at J, with 17 bases between the two ends. The CDR3 consists of 15 residues. Germline-derived CDR1 and CDR2 are LGHDT and YNNKEL (reference sequence). The CDR3 DNA reads TGTGCCAGCAGTCAGTGGGGGGATAAGGACACTGAAGCTTTCTTT. As protein: CASSQWGDKDTEAFF.

This clonotype occurred many times. This chain connects TRBV2 to TRBJ1-6; the match to TRBD1 covers 7 bases. V was clipped by 6 bases and J by 3 bases; unmatched bases: 2. Germline V gene sequence: CDR1 SNHLY, CDR2 FYNNEI. The CDR3 is 14 amino acids. Here the CDR3 reads CASSRDSYNSPLHF. The CDR3 DNA is TGTGCCAGCAGCCGGGACAGCTATAATTCACCCCTCCACTTT.

This chain connects TRBV6-5 to TRBJ2-4, with 11 bases fitting TRBD2. The V segment lost 4 bases and the J segment 4 bases; nucleotides outside the gene matches: 3. CDR1 is MNHEY, CDR2 SVGAGI, per germline. The CDR3 is made up of 15 amino acids. CDR3 bases: TGTGCCAGCAGTTTGGCTAGCGGGGGGAAAAACATTCAGTACTTC. Its translation: CASSLASGGKNIQYF.

The V gene is TRBV12-3 or TRBV12-4, the J gene TRBJ2-2, with 8 bases that match TRBD1. There are 16 residues in the CDR3. After removal of 3 bases from V and 7 bases from J, the junction contained 10 bases not matched to a gene. The CDR3 DNA is TGTGCCAGCAGTTTGCCGACACTAGACAGGGGCGGGGAGCTGTTTTTT. Protein product: CASSLPTLDRGGELFF.

Only a few counts were recorded for this clonotype. This chain uses TRBV12-3 or TRBV12-4 with TRBJ2-3, with D maybe TRBD1 (5 bases). The CDR3 totals 16 residues. The V end lost 7 bases, the J end lost 1 base, and 18 bases lay between the germline ends. The CDR3 is CASNSGASGRTDTQYF. In DNA, the CDR3 is TGTGCCAGCAACTCTGGGGCTAGTGGTCGCACAGATACGCAGTATTTT.

At least ten counts were recorded for this clonotype. The chain combines TRBV7-2 with TRBJ1-1; 7 positions agree with TRBD1. The ends lost 7 bases at V and 0 bases at J; junction bases unmatched: 8. Germline CDR1 is SGHTA and CDR2 is FQGNSA. This CDR3 contains 15 residues. CDR3 residues: CASTKVGGMNTEAFF. CDR3 bases: TGTGCCAGCACCAAGGTAGGGGGCATGAACACTGAAGCTTTCTTT.

This clonotype was recorded a few times. The V gene is TRBV7-3, the J gene TRBJ1-3, with D perhaps matching TRBD1 (5 bases). CDR1 SGHTA and CDR2 FQGTGA come from the germline V gene. The CDR3 spans 20 residues. V was cut by 5 bases and J by 0 bases, with 26 bases left in between. This chain's CDR3 is CASSDPRTARPQGSGNTIYF. For the CDR3, the DNA is TGTGCCAGCAGCGACCCCCGGACGGCCAGGCCTCAGGGCTCTGGAAACACCATATATTTT.

This clonotype was observed a handful of times. This chain uses TRBV7-9 with TRBJ2-5; a weak D match, TRBD1 (6 bases). V was shortened by 2 bases and J by 2 bases, with 12 bases between the two germline ends. CDR3 size: 15 residues. Germline assignment: CDR1 SEHNR and CDR2 FQNEAQ (reference sequence). CDR3 nucleotides: TGTGCCAGCAGCTTAAAGAGACAGGAACAAGAGACCCAGTACTTC. It yields the protein CASSLKRQEQETQYF.

This clonotype was recorded at least ten times. This chain links TRBV9 with TRBJ1-2, with TRBD1 as a possible D gene (6 bases). From germline, CDR1 is SGDLS and CDR2 YYNGEE. V lost 0 bases and J 7 bases, leaving 10 bases between the germline ends. The CDR3 consists of 13 residues. In nucleotides, the CDR3 is TGTGCCAGCAGCGTAGAAACAGGGTTTGGCTACACCTTC. Encoded protein: CASSVETGFGYTF.

The V gene is TRBV5-1, the J gene TRBJ1-6; 9 nucleotides align to TRBD1. This CDR3 comprises 16 residues. Germline V CDR1 and CDR2: SGHRS, YFSETQ. After removal of 4 bases from V and 6 bases from J, the junction contained 8 bases not matched to a gene. The CDR3 DNA reads TGCGCCAGCAGCCCGGACAGGGGAGAAGGTAATTCACCCCTCCACTTT. This translates into CASSPDRGEGNSPLHF.

The V call is TRBV19, the J call TRBJ2-7; D is uncertain. Trimming removed 5 bases at V and 5 bases at J, with 13 bases between. The V gene's germline CDR1 is LNHDA and CDR2 SQIVND (reference sequence). The CDR3 spans 13 residues. The CDR3 protein is CASSSLSVHEQYF. In DNA form, the CDR3 reads TGTGCCAGTAGTTCTCTGAGTGTTCACGAGCAGTACTTC.